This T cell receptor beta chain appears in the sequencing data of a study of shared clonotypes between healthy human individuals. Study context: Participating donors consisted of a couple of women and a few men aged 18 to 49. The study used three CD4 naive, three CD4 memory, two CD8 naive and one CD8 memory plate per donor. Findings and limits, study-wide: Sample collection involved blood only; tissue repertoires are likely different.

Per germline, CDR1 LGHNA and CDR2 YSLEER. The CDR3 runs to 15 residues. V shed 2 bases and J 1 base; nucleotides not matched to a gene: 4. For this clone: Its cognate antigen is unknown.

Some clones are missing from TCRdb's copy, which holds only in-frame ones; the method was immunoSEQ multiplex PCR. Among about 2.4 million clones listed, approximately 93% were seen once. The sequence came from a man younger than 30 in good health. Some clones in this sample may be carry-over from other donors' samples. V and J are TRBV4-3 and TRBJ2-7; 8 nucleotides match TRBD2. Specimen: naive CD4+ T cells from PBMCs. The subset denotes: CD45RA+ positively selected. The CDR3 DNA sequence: TGCGCCAGCAGCCAACCGGGACTAGAATCCTACGAGCAGTACTTC. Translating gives CASSQPGLESYEQYF.